These T cell receptor beta chains were read from a single sample in a study of blood T cell repertoires in COVID-19. TCRdb's table, derived via immunoSEQ multiplex PCR, lists solely in-frame clones and lacks some. Seen here are over 75,000 clones, around four fifths observed once, and the top ten hold roughly 15%. The sequenced sample was peripheral blood. The receptor source for this set is a human donor in a cohort sampled during active COVID-19. CDR3s leave out the opening cysteine and the closing phenylalanine or tryptophan. The order of the fields is J gene, V gene, CDR3 protein.

>TRBJ2-7|TRBV6-2/TRBV6-3
ASSAHTPRPYEQY
>TRBJ1-5|TRBV3-1/TRBV3-2
ASSQGAGNQPQH
>TRBJ2-3|TRBV5-8
ASSLGQGVDTQY
>TRBJ2-1|TRBV6-5
ASSYSIQGAWNEQF
>TRBJ2-7|TRBV27
ASSQSGQGYEQY
>TRBJ1-4|TRBV19
ASRAGWRTNEKLF
>TRBJ2-7|TRBV4-2
ASSQIFGTGVLYEQY
>TRBJ1-2|TRBV6-5
ASRARQLYGYT
>TRBJ2-7|TRBV19
ASSIDHLGRRVHEQY
>TRBJ2-1|TRBV18
ASATRQGENEQF
>TRBJ2-3|TRBV12-3/TRBV12-4
ASSLGPGDTQY
>TRBJ1-1|TRBV27
ASSFRDPRGSEAF
>TRBJ2-5|TRBV28
ASSNYRGRETQY
>TRBJ1-6|TRBV18
ASFGTANSPLH
>TRBJ1-4|TRBV28
ASRLPGTNEKLF
>TRBJ1-1|TRBV2
ASSGHSPNTEAF
>TRBJ2-3|TRBV5-4
ASSSPQGPDTQY
>TRBJ2-5|TRBV28
ASSPIAQETQY
>TRBJ2-5|TRBV19
ASKKRGQETQY
>TRBJ1-2|TRBV12-3/TRBV12-4
ASSPGTLYGYT
>TRBJ1-1|TRBV6-5
ASKGQNTEAF
>TRBJ2-2|TRBV2
ASWRDSANTGELF
>TRBJ2-1|TRBV18
ASSPGTGSYNEQF
>TRBJ2-3|TRBV5-6
ASSLERGDTQY
>TRBJ2-2|TRBV2
ASIGLAGGLNTGELF
>TRBJ2-7|TRBV11-2
ASSSISRRGPLEQY
>TRBJ1-4|TRBV18
ASSPPGQGEKLF
>TRBJ1-2|TRBV6-5
ASMWGTYGYT
>TRBJ1-6|TRBV7-9
ASSLGQYSPLH
>TRBJ2-1|TRBV9
ASSVGGTSETYNEQF
>TRBJ2-2|TRBV7-9
ASSRGFSNTGELF
>TRBJ2-1|TRBV19
ASAESSGTIYNEQF
>TRBJ2-7|TRBV5-4
ASSSLGQGLEQY
>TRBJ1-6|TRBV6-4
ASSLRTGGNSPLH
>TRBJ2-5|TRBV2
ASSDLLAAETQY
>TRBJ1-2|TRBV9
ASSVEGRGASYGYT